The 3 T cell receptor beta chains presented below share a single source sample, sequenced in a study of blood T cells in healthy people across ages. Together with a sample-barcoded 5' primer, a J-beta primer mix was included in a second PCR lasting 7 to 11 cycles. One entry per CDR3 protein results from TCRdb running MiXCR on the 5' RACE reads. The sample has approximately 1,700,000 distinct CDR3 sequences, roughly two fifths seen once. The material sequenced was blood. These receptors were obtained from a human donor in good health.

In its sample, this clonotype was seen many times. CDR3 nucleotides: TGTGCCAGCATGCCTAGCGGCTTCTACAATGAGCAGTTCTTC. Translating gives CASMPSGFYNEQFF. This chain joins TRBV6-1 and TRBJ2-1, with 7 bases aligning to TRBD2. The germline V gene has CDR1 MNHNS and CDR2 SASEGT. V was clipped by 7 bases and J by 3 bases; unmatched bases: 6. The length of the CDR3 is 14 residues.

The CDR3 sequence: CASSLPGLAATSTDTQYF. Here the CDR3 DNA reads TGCGCCAGCAGCTTGCCGGGACTAGCGGCCACTAGCACAGATACGCAGTATTTT. This chain connects TRBV5-1 to TRBJ2-3, with 11 bases identical to TRBD2. This CDR3 region has 18 residues. Looked up from germline, CDR1 is SGHRS and CDR2 is YFSETQ. J lost 0 bases, V lost 1 base, and 7 bases had no gene match.

This clonotype was seen a single time. CDR3 sequence: CASSLGGKRDEQFF. The CDR3 DNA is TGCGCCAGCAGCTTAGGGGGGAAGAGGGATGAGCAGTTCTTC. V gene TRBV5-1 combines with J gene TRBJ2-1; D might be TRBD1 or TRBD2, each matching 6 bases. Germline CDR1 reads SGHRS; CDR2 reads YFSETQ. The CDR3 contains 14 residues. Trimming took off 2 bases at V and 8 bases at J, with 14 bases between the two ends.